This T cell receptor (beta chain) was captured in a study of T cell responses to AZD1222 COVID-19 vaccine. Germline CDR1 and CDR2: SNHLY and FYNNEI. V lost 7 bases to trimming and J lost 6 bases; unmatched junction nucleotides: 3. The CDR3 runs 13 residues. The table lists this clone with a count of one. Its target is unknown. Whole-study results and caveats: Spike-specific TCR breadth and depth went up after people got two AZD1222 doses. All repertoire sampling was performed exclusively after the peak T cell response. Donors were chiefly white British, with a greater number of females, and clonal diversity was perhaps underestimated.

The table came from immunoSEQ multiplex PCR; TCRdb's copy has only in-frame clones and leaves some out. The sample includes approximately 110,000 clones, about 85% of them seen just once. This TCR was sampled from an adult who received the AZD1222 COVID-19 vaccine. The chain combines TRBV2 with TRBJ1-6; TRBD1 aligns across 7 bases. Source: peripheral blood, taken 28 days after the second AZD1222 dose. The CDR3 spells CASIRGINSPLHF. CDR3 nucleotide sequence: TGTGCCAGCATCAGGGGGATTAATTCACCCCTCCACTTT.